This TCR beta chain was identified during a study of blood T cell repertoires in COVID-19. Looking at the study overall: Italy, Spain and the United States were the sources of the convalescent and acute COVID-19 samples. PBMCs, B-cell-depleted T cells, or T cells were the source of the cDNA or gDNA that made up the material.

The CDR3 spans 13 residues. Trimming stripped 4 bases from V and 1 base from J, with 8 bases between. From germline, CDR1 is SGHNT and CDR2 YYREEE (reference sequence). Per the study methods: The authors estimated nucleated cell counts from reference gene primer amplification. The data were produced by immunoSEQ multiplex PCR, yet TCRdb's version contains in-frame clones alone and is incomplete. The DNA gave D and trimming, while V, J and clone size come from that table. The data contain around 69,000 clones, about four fifths of them singletons. This sequence joins TRBV5-4 and TRBJ1-1, with D unresolved. Sequencing was done on a sample of peripheral blood. This TCR derives from a woman in her sixties or seventies with acute or convalescent COVID-19. The CDR3 here is CASSQEANTEAFF. The CDR3 nucleotides are TGTGCCAGCAGCCAGGAGGCGAACACTGAAGCTTTCTTT.